This T cell receptor (beta chain) was identified during a study of shared clonotypes between healthy human individuals. This CDR3 has 17 residues. The germline V gene encodes CDR1 SGHNT and CDR2 YYREEE (reference sequence). The J segment lost 4 bases and the V segment lost 4 bases, leaving 16 bases of the junction unmatched. Everyone who donated was a Caucasian adult who lived in Nashville, Tennessee. Sequencing was performed with immunoSEQ multiplex PCR; in TCRdb, only in-frame clones are kept and a portion is missing. The sample includes approximately 2.5 million clones, more than 80% seen only once; the top ten take about 0.13%. This clone was picked up one time.

V and J are TRBV5-4 and TRBJ1-1; 7 nucleotides align to TRBD1. This TCR was sampled from a man between 18 and 29 years old in good health. The sequenced material came from naive CD4+ T cells sorted from blood. Subset indicated: CD45RA+ positively selected. The CDR3 here is CASSPGPLGGGVTEAFF. The DNA of the CDR3 is TGTGCCAGCAGCCCGGGGCCACTTGGAGGGGGCGTCACTGAAGCTTTCTTT. Complete variable domain (other parts from reference TRBV5-4 and TRBJ1-1): ETGVTQSPTHLIKTRGQQVTLRCSSQSGHNTVSWYQQALGQGPQFIFQYYREEENGRGNFPPRFSGLQFPNYSSELNVNALELDDSALYLCASSPGPLGGGVTEAFFGQGTRLTVV.